These T cell receptor beta chains were read from a single sample in a study of cytomegalovirus exposure and HLA in healthy donors. Libraries were prepared by immunoSEQ multiplex PCR; TCRdb keeps only in-frame clonotypes and omits some of them. The sample yields around 120,000 clones, approximately 80% seen once. The source material was PBMCs. The receptors here all came from a woman aged 35 to 49 in good health and CMV-seropositive. The CDR3 runs from the conserved cysteine through the conserved F or W. The D gene is left open where the match is weak. The size of a clone is reported for some rows only, either as once, few or many, or as a class for expanded clones.

V gene	J gene	D gene	clone size	CDR3 DNA	CDR3 protein
TRBV5-1	TRBJ1-1	-	-	TGCGCCAGCAGCTTGAGGGGGACCACTGAAGCTTTCTTT	CASSLRGTTEAFF
TRBV5-1	TRBJ2-6	-	-	TGCGCCAGCAGCTTGGAGTGGCACTCTGGGGCCAACGTCCTGACTTTC	CASSLEWHSGANVLTF
TRBV4-2	TRBJ2-3	-	few	TGTGCCAGCAGCCAAGGACTGCGGGGCCACACAGATACGCAGTATTTT	CASSQGLRGHTDTQYF
TRBV5-4	TRBJ2-7	TRBD2	-	TGTGCCAGCAGCCCGGGACTAGCGGGTTACGAGCAGTACTTC	CASSPGLAGYEQYF
TRBV6-5	TRBJ2-3	TRBD2	-	TGTGCCAGCAGTTCCCTAGCGGCAGATACGCAGTATTTT	CASSSLAADTQYF
TRBV7-9	TRBJ2-3	-	-	TGTGCCAGCAGCCTGGAGTACAGGGAGGGAGATACGCAGTATTTT	CASSLEYREGDTQYF
TRBV2	TRBJ1-2	-	-	TGTGCCAGCAGTGATCGAGGGAACTATGGCTACACCTTC	CASSDRGNYGYTF
TRBV7-2	TRBJ2-7	-	-	TGTGCCAGCAGCTTATTCGGTTACGAGCAGTACTTC	CASSLFGYEQYF
TRBV11-2	TRBJ1-2	TRBD1	-	TGTGCCAGCAGCCCGCTTCCAGGGGGCGACTATGGCTACACCTTC	CASSPLPGGDYGYTF
TRBV7-3	TRBJ1-1	-	-	TGTGCCAGCAGCTTAATCAAAGTCGGGGAGCCTGAAGCTTTCTTT	CASSLIKVGEPEAFF
TRBV11-2	TRBJ1-6	-	-	TGTGCCAGCAGCTTAGATCGCGGAGGGAATTCACCCCTCCACTTT	CASSLDRGGNSPLHF
TRBV5-1	TRBJ2-5	-	few	TGCGCCAGCAGCTTGGCCGGGAAAGAGACCCAGTACTTC	CASSLAGKETQYF
TRBV6-1	TRBJ1-5	-	-	TGTGCCAGCAGTGAACCGAGGAGGGGTCAGCCCCAGCATTTT	CASSEPRRGQPQHF
TRBV19	TRBJ1-5	TRBD1	-	TGTGCCAGTAGTATGGCTCGGGGCAGGGGGAGTTATCAGCCCCAGCATTTT	CASSMARGRGSYQPQHF
TRBV18	TRBJ2-1	-	-	TGTGCCAGCTCACCACTCACAGGGTCCTACAATGAGCAGTTCTTC	CASSPLTGSYNEQFF
TRBV7-2	TRBJ2-7	-	-	TGTGCCAGCAGCTTTATTGGCAGGGGTGCCTACGAGCAGTACTTC	CASSFIGRGAYEQYF
TRBV27	TRBJ2-1	TRBD2	-	TGTGCCAGCAGTGCCTGGACTAGCGGACCGCAGTTCTTC	CASSAWTSGPQFF
TRBV4-2	TRBJ2-7	-	-	TGTGCCAGCAGCCGCGACCGCGGTTCCTACGAGCAGTACTTC	CASSRDRGSYEQYF
TRBV14	TRBJ1-1	-	-	TGTGCCAGCAGCCAAGCCCTAGACAGCACCCGAGCTTTCTTT	CASSQALDSTRAFF
TRBV19	TRBJ2-7	-	-	TGTGCCACCCGCGGGGACAGCTACGAGCAGTACTTC	CATRGDSYEQYF
TRBV7-2	TRBJ2-1	-	few	TGTGCCAGCAGCTTAGTTGGCGGGGGCACCAATGAGCAGTTCTTC	CASSLVGGGTNEQFF
TRBV5-1	TRBJ2-2	-	-	TGCGCCAGCAGTGCCTCTAGACCGGGGACCGGGGAGCTGTTTTTT	CASSASRPGTGELFF
TRBV4-3	TRBJ1-1	-	-	TGCGCCAGCAGCCTCGGGGGGAACACTGAAGCTTTCTTT	CASSLGGNTEAFF
TRBV5-6	TRBJ2-2	-	-	TGTGCCAGCAGCTTACCGAACCTCTGGGGGACAAACACCGGGGAGCTGTTTTTT	CASSLPNLWGTNTGELFF
TRBV29-1	TRBJ1-2	TRBD1	-	TGCAGCGTCGGACAGGGAGGGAACTATGGCTACACCTTC	CSVGQGGNYGYTF
TRBV11-1	TRBJ1-2	-	-	TGTGCCAGCAGCTTAGGGGGCGCGGACTATGGCTACACCTTC	CASSLGGADYGYTF
TRBV5-6	TRBJ2-7	-	-	TGTGCCAGCAGCTTAGGACAAGGGGGCTACGAGCAGTACTTC	CASSLGQGGYEQYF